This is a list of T cell receptor beta chains from one sample in a study of blood T cell repertoires in COVID-19. TCRdb's table, derived via immunoSEQ multiplex PCR, lists solely in-frame clones and lacks some. The top ten clones hold about 9.2% of a sample with 45,000 to 50,000 clones, 86% of them seen once. Sequenced: peripheral blood. The receptors shown here come from a human donor in a cohort sampled during active COVID-19. Both conserved end residues are part of each CDR3. Rows give clone size only sometimes, using once, few, many, or a class for an expanded clone.

J gene	clone size	V gene	CDR3 protein
TRBJ1-4	.	TRBV16	CASSQSAEKLFF
TRBJ2-3	.	TRBV11-2	CASSLGGRDTQYF
TRBJ2-1	.	TRBV6-4	CASSDGAGDWYEQFF
TRBJ2-1	.	TRBV7-3	CASSFPGNEQFF
TRBJ2-3	.	TRBV5-1	CASSVGTGDTDTQYF
TRBJ2-7	.	TRBV19	CASSIVASSIQGIIYEQYF
TRBJ1-1	.	TRBV9	CASSVGLDRRSEAFF
TRBJ1-1	few	TRBV27	CASSTSRDSLEAFF
TRBJ1-1	.	TRBV5-4	CASSLNPRLNTEAFF
TRBJ2-1	.	TRBV7-2	CASSLINSYNEQFF
TRBJ2-1	.	TRBV15	CATSGGQGPDNEQFF
TRBJ1-2	.	TRBV9	CASSVGADGGSYGYTF
TRBJ1-1	.	TRBV28	CASSWNRAEAFF
TRBJ1-4	.	TRBV28	CAIRGQGATNEKLFF
TRBJ2-3	.	TRBV6-1	CASSETPGLAGGWIFF
TRBJ1-1	.	TRBV10-1	CAILSKGANTEAFF
TRBJ1-2	.	TRBV9	CASSAQITGSYGYTF
TRBJ1-4	.	TRBV4-1	CASSQDRRQGGPEGKLFF
TRBJ2-5	.	TRBV5-4	CASSSRGGRETQYF
TRBJ2-7	few	TRBV13	CASSLLNDRGLSSYEQYF
TRBJ1-2	.	TRBV2	CASSELPTGGYGYTF
TRBJ1-2	.	TRBV12-3/TRBV12-4	CASSDRGRFGYTF
TRBJ1-1	.	TRBV7-9	CASSLQGMNTEAFF
TRBJ2-7	.	TRBV10-1	CASRARGQGIYEQYF
TRBJ2-7	.	TRBV7-9	CASSPAYEQYF
TRBJ2-1	.	TRBV24-1	CATSDSPGQGDNEQFF
TRBJ2-5	.	TRBV19	CASKEGQTQYF
TRBJ2-1	.	TRBV5-1	CASSFGDYTMSPVYNEQFF
TRBJ1-1	few	TRBV19	CASSTGTVNTEAFF
TRBJ2-3	few	TRBV2	CASSEAVDRGGTDTQYF
TRBJ1-2	.	TRBV6-5	CASSYSRTGGGYGYTF
TRBJ1-3	.	TRBV9	CASSPPGTGTTIYF
TRBJ2-1	.	TRBV9	CASSVGGGDYNEQFF
TRBJ2-1	.	TRBV5-1	CASSLGTSGYNEQFF
TRBJ1-5	.	TRBV11-2	CASSLTRGPNQPQHF
TRBJ1-1	.	TRBV7-8	CASSRRTVPVNTEAFF
TRBJ2-4	once	TRBV5-8	CASSSRTGKNIQYF
TRBJ2-3	.	TRBV30	CAWSRPGLAGNTQYF
TRBJ2-7	.	TRBV19	CASSAGTGLYEQYF
TRBJ2-5	once	TRBV12-5	CASGDWEGSETQYF
TRBJ2-3	.	TRBV10-2	CASSEDREFDTQYF
TRBJ2-7	.	TRBV2	CASSAITRFGDEQYF
TRBJ2-5	.	TRBV9	CASSVAPPRGGPQETQYF
TRBJ2-2	few	TRBV6-2/TRBV6-3	CASSRSGGHTGELFF
TRBJ1-1	.	TRBV10-1	CASSENGAEAFF
TRBJ2-3	.	TRBV2	CASIRAGVTTDTQYF
TRBJ2-3	.	TRBV27	CASRARRSTDTQYF
TRBJ2-7	.	TRBV5-4	CASSATRDYGYEQYF